This section outlines one TCR beta chain sequence together with its context. What it binds is unknown. This entry is derived from a study of cytomegalovirus exposure and HLA in healthy donors. Broader study findings: No immune exposure information besides CMV serostatus was available.

Primers for the PCR totalled 60 Vbeta and 13 Jbeta. Authors' data handling: Around 10 million of the about 80 million unique TCR beta chains counted in a later analysis were shared. Sequencing used immunoSEQ multiplex PCR; TCRdb keeps in-frame clones, though not all of them. Clone size and V and J calls were adopted from that table, with D and trimming inferred from the DNA. The table records roughly 160,000 clones, roughly 76% of them present only once. The source of this sequence is a woman between 45 and 60 years old in good health and CMV-seronegative. Sequencing was done on a sample of PBMCs.

CDR3 loop: CASGEGAANQPQHF. The CDR3 DNA reads TGTGCTAGTGGTGAGGGGGCGGCGAATCAGCCCCAGCATTTT. The chain joins TRBV12-5 to TRBJ1-5; 7 bases map to TRBD1. Germline V CDR1 and CDR2: LGHNT, FRNRAP. V gave up 5 bases and J gave up 4 bases; unmatched junction bases: 5. CDR3 length equals 14 residues.